A single sample is the source of the 26 T cell receptor beta chains below, sequenced in a study of T-cell reconstitution after alpha-beta-depleted transplantation in children. This sample's TCRbeta library carried unique molecular identifier barcodes. TCRdb ran MiXCR on the PCR reads and lists one entry per CDR3 protein. The sample lists roughly 790,000 distinct CDR3 sequences; roughly 15% were seen once. Sequencing used PBMCs, mostly from graft donor cells, obtained 360 days after TCRalphabeta/CD19-depleted stem cell transplant. The receptor set was obtained from a male patient younger than 18 who had a stem cell transplant for acute lymphoblastic leukemia, so the T cells may come from the graft donor.

This chain joins TRBV27 and TRBJ2-1; TRBD1 might be the D (5 bases). The CDR3 has 15 residues. V lost 4 bases to trimming and J lost 6 bases, with 16 bases between them. Germline V lookup: CDR1 MNHEY, CDR2 SMNVEV (reference sequence). In nucleotides, the CDR3 is TGTGCCAGCAGTTGGTCAGGAAGGGGAATCAATGAGCAGTTCTTC. Translation gives CASSWSGRGINEQFF.

This clonotype has a handful of counts. The V gene is TRBV5-1, the J gene TRBJ2-7; TRBD1 matches 7 bases. V trimming: 2 bases; J trimming: 3 bases; junction bases outside the gene matches: 5. The CDR3 sequence is 14 residues long. CDR1 SGHRS and CDR2 YFSETQ come from the germline V gene. CDR3 DNA: TGCGCCAGCAGCTTTGGCAGGGGGATCTACGAGCAGTACTTC. Protein product: CASSFGRGIYEQYF.

The table lists this clonotype with many counts. The rearrangement joins TRBV5-1 to TRBJ2-7; D gene ambiguous. Germline lookup yields CDR1 SGHRS and CDR2 YFSETQ. The germline V and J ends were trimmed by 0 bases and 0 bases, with 7 bases remaining between them. This CDR3 is 14 amino acids long. The CDR3 is CASSLVASSYEQYF. The CDR3 DNA follows: TGCGCCAGCAGCTTGGTAGCCAGCTCCTACGAGCAGTACTTC. Filled out from reference TRBV5-1 and TRBJ2-7, the complete variable domain reads KAGVTQTPRYLIKTRGQQVTLSCSPISGHRSVSWYQQTPGQGLQFLFEYFSETQRNKGNFPGRFSGRQFSNSRSEMNVSTLELGDSALYLCASSLVASSYEQYFGPGTRLTVT.

This rearrangement joins TRBV12-3 or TRBV12-4 to TRBJ2-7, with a weak D call TRBD1 (6 bases). Between the trimmed V and J ends, which lost 3 bases and 5 bases, there was a span of 17 bases. The CDR3 consists of 15 residues. CDR3 residues: CASSFGGLIRDEQYF. DNA of the CDR3: TGTGCCAGCAGTTTTGGGGGCCTGATCAGGGACGAGCAGTACTTC.

This clonotype has a handful of counts. V and J are TRBV7-6 and TRBJ2-2; perhaps TRBD1 as D (6 bases). Germline V gives CDR1 SGHVS, CDR2 FNYEAQ. V lost 1 base and J 0 bases, leaving 9 bases between the germline ends. CDR3 length equals 16 residues. CDR3 protein: CASSLVGHANTGELFF. As DNA, the CDR3 is TGTGCCAGCAGCTTAGTGGGACACGCGAACACCGGGGAGCTGTTTTTT.

V gene TRBV4-1 combines with J gene TRBJ1-5, with a tentative D call TRBD1 (6 bases). The V and J ends lost 3 bases and 2 bases respectively, with 26 bases between them. The CDR3 spans 20 residues. The germline gives CDR1 MGHRA, CDR2 YSYEKL. The CDR3, as DNA: TGCGCCAGCAGCCAGGATCCGGGACACCTCTTCTTTAGGCGCAATCAGCCCCAGCATTTT. Amino acid sequence: CASSQDPGHLFFRRNQPQHF.

This clonotype was found a few times. This chain uses TRBV24-1 with TRBJ2-7, with 8 bases fitting TRBD1. The CDR3 covers 15 residues. With V trimmed by 4 bases and J by 2 bases, 6 bases remained unmatched. The germline V gene encodes CDR1 KGHDR and CDR2 SFDVKD. Written as DNA, the CDR3 is TGTGCCACCAGTGACCCTTCGACAGGGGCCTACGAGCAGTACTTC. It yields the protein CATSDPSTGAYEQYF.

This clonotype was seen a handful of times. The V gene is TRBV12-5, the J gene TRBJ2-7; 8 bases fit TRBD1. Looked up from germline, CDR1 is LGHNT and CDR2 is FRNRAP. There are 14 residues in the CDR3. Trimming cost V 5 bases and J 5 bases; bases outside gene matches: 8. The CDR3 DNA sequence: TGTGCTAGTGGTCCCTGGACAGGGCCCGACGAGCAGTACTTC. Translating it yields CASGPWTGPDEQYF.

This clonotype was counted between two and nine times. The chain carries TRBV6-2 or TRBV6-3 and TRBJ2-7; D is ambiguous. Germline V gene sequence: CDR1 MNHEY, CDR2 SVGEGT. V lost 1 base to trimming and J lost 6 bases, with 7 bases between them. The CDR3 is 12 amino acids. The CDR3 nucleotides read TGTGCCAGCAGTTACTTTCCCCCCGAGCAGTACTTC. Amino acid sequence: CASSYFPPEQYF.

A few counts support this clonotype. CDR3 protein: CASSRGTSGSTYEQYF. CDR3 nucleotide sequence: TGCGCCAGCAGCAGGGGGACTAGCGGGAGCACCTACGAGCAGTACTTC. The genes are TRBV5-1 and TRBJ2-7; 14 bases line up with TRBD2. The CDR3 has 16 amino acids. J gave up 2 bases and V 4 bases, and 5 bases lay outside the gene matches. CDR1 and CDR2 (germline): SGHRS, YFSETQ.

The chain joins TRBV10-3 to TRBJ1-1; 7 bases match TRBD1. The CDR3 runs 11 residues. Germline V lookup: CDR1 ENHRY, CDR2 SYGVKD. J lost 5 bases, V lost 9 bases, and 3 bases had no gene match. This CDR3 is CAIGTVTEAFF. As DNA, the CDR3 is TGTGCCATTGGGACAGTGACTGAAGCTTTCTTT.

In this sample, this clonotype turned up a few times. The chain uses TRBV18 and TRBJ2-3; 9 nucleotides line up with TRBD1. The CDR3 loop spans 14 amino acids. Germline assignment: CDR1 KGHSH and CDR2 LQKENI. V dropped 5 bases and J dropped 2; count of bases not matched to a gene: 2. The CDR3 region is CASSRQGVTDTQYF. CDR3 DNA: TGTGCCAGCTCAAGACAGGGGGTCACAGATACGCAGTATTTT.

The sample holds a few counts of this clonotype. The rearrangement joins TRBV5-1 to TRBJ2-7; 8 bases are a match to TRBD2. The CDR3 consists of 14 residues. Germline V gene lookup returns CDR1 SGHRS and CDR2 YFSETQ. The trim removed 6 bases at V and 1 base at J, leaving 6 bases unmatched. CDR3: CASILAVPSYEQYF. The CDR3 DNA follows: TGCGCCAGCATACTAGCGGTCCCGTCCTACGAGCAGTACTTC.

This clonotype was counted a few times. The chain is built from TRBV27 and TRBJ2-7; 8 bases match TRBD2. The CDR3 runs 16 residues. Germline CDR1 is MNHEY and CDR2 is SMNVEV (reference sequence). The V gene end was trimmed by 1 base and the J gene end by 0 bases; junction bases not matched to a gene: 5. The CDR3 DNA is TGTGCCAGCAGTTTATTTACGGGAGGGAGCTCCTACGAGCAGTACTTC. As protein: CASSLFTGGSSYEQYF.

This clonotype was seen at least ten times. This chain links TRBV7-3 with TRBJ2-1; TRBD2 might be the D (7 bases). CDR1 SGHTA and CDR2 FQGTGA come from the germline V gene. CDR3 length: 15 amino acids. Deletions cut 1 base from V and 9 bases from J, with 16 bases between. For the CDR3, the DNA is TGTGCCAGCAGCTTAAAGGGGGGCACTAGCGTTGAGCAGTTCTTC. This sequence encodes CASSLKGGTSVEQFF.

The chain links TRBV5-1 to TRBJ1-1; D is unclear. Per the germline V gene, CDR1 is SGHRS and CDR2 is YFSETQ. Trimming removed 0 bases at V and 2 bases at J, with 8 bases between. The CDR3 totals 14 residues. This chain's CDR3 is CASSLGVFNTEAFF. The CDR3 DNA reads as TGCGCCAGCAGCTTGGGGGTGTTTAACACTGAAGCTTTCTTT.

This clonotype showed up many times. This rearrangement joins TRBV9 to TRBJ2-5; D gene unclear. The CDR3 length is 13 residues. The V end was cut by 6 bases, the J end by 4 bases, with 13 bases between. Looked up from germline, CDR1 is SGDLS and CDR2 is YYNGEE. This CDR3 is CASTRRYGETQYF. CDR3 sequence (DNA): TGTGCCAGCACCCGTAGGTATGGAGAGACCCAGTACTTC.

This clonotype was seen at least ten times. The chain joins TRBV11-2 to TRBJ2-5; D is perhaps TRBD1 (5 bases). This CDR3 is 14 amino acids long. Trimming took 1 base from V and 4 from J, leaving 10 bases between them. The V gene's germline CDR1 is SGHAT and CDR2 FQNNGV. The CDR3 DNA reads TGTGCCAGCAGCTTAGCAGGGCTAGGAGAGACCCAGTACTTC. Its translation is CASSLAGLGETQYF.

This clonotype has a handful of counts. The chain links TRBV11-2 to TRBJ2-2, with D perhaps being TRBD1 or TRBD2 (5 bases each). Trimming cost V 0 bases and J 6 bases, with 11 bases left between them. The CDR3 extends over 15 amino acids. Germline lookup yields CDR1 SGHAT and CDR2 FQNNGV. CDR3 DNA sequence: TGTGCCAGCAGCTTAGACGGGGCCGGAGCCGGGGAGCTGTTTTTT. Translated: CASSLDGAGAGELFF.

This clonotype showed up just a few times. The V and J genes are TRBV29-1 and TRBJ1-2; weak D call: TRBD1 (5 bases). Trimming removed 3 bases at V and 2 bases at J, with 10 bases between. Germline V CDR1 and CDR2: SQVTM, ANQGSEA. The CDR3 has 13 residues. The chain's CDR3 is CSVEGPLNYGYTF. The DNA of the CDR3 is TGCAGCGTTGAGGGACCCTTGAACTATGGCTACACCTTC. Variable domain in full (rest from reference TRBV29-1 and TRBJ1-2): SAVISQKPSRDICQRGTSLTIQCQVDSQVTMMFWYRQQPGQSLTLIATANQGSEATYESGFVIDKFPISRPNLTFSTLTVSNMSPEDSSIYLCSVEGPLNYGYTFGSGTRLTVV.

The gene calls are TRBV7-9 and TRBJ2-3; D is possibly TRBD1 or TRBD2 (5 bases each). Germline values: CDR1 SEHNR, CDR2 FQNEAQ (reference sequence). This CDR3 has 16 amino acids. V lost 5 bases and J 0 bases, leaving 15 bases between the germline ends. The CDR3 region has the DNA TGTGCCAGCAGCAAAGAGCCGGGGCCGAGCACAGATACGCAGTATTTT. Protein: CASSKEPGPSTDTQYF.

This clonotype was found a few times. This chain connects TRBV5-6 to TRBJ2-7; tentative D call: TRBD1 (6 bases). The CDR3 consists of 12 residues. Between the trimmed V and J ends, which lost 5 bases and 3 bases, there was a span of 9 bases. Per the germline V gene, CDR1 is SGHDT and CDR2 is YYEEEE. CDR3: CASRGAHYEQYF. The DNA for the CDR3 is TGTGCCAGCAGGGGGGCCCACTACGAGCAGTACTTC. The entire variable domain, with the rest obtained from reference TRBV5-6 and TRBJ2-7, is as follows: DAGVTQSPTHLIKTRGQQVTLRCSPKSGHDTVSWYQQALGQGPQFIFQYYEEEERQRGNFPDRFSGHQFPNYSSELNVNALLLGDSALYLCASRGAHYEQYFGPGTRLTVT.

This chain connects TRBV20-1 to TRBJ1-4; D remains ambiguous. Germline V gene sequence: CDR1 DFQATT, CDR2 SNEGSKA (reference sequence). V gave up 4 bases and J gave up 7 bases, with 22 bases separating them. The CDR3 consists of 16 residues. CDR3 protein: CSATSAAGPPGEKLFF. CDR3 bases: TGCAGTGCTACGTCGGCCGCAGGCCCTCCGGGTGAAAAACTGTTTTTT.

This clonotype showed up just a few times. The gene calls are TRBV12-5 and TRBJ2-4; D uncertain. Trimming removed 5 bases at V and 1 base at J, with 12 bases between. The length of the CDR3 is 15 residues. Germline assignment: CDR1 LGHNT and CDR2 FRNRAP. CDR3 sequence (DNA): TGTGCTAGTGGTCACCAGGCGACGGCCAAAAACATTCAGTACTTC. Residues: CASGHQATAKNIQYF.

Ten or more counts support this clonotype. V is TRBV21-1 and J is TRBJ2-1; the table's D call TRBD2 went unverified against the DNA. TRBV21-1 is a recognized pseudogene. The CDR3 extends over 18 amino acids. In nucleotides, the CDR3 is TGTGCCAGCAGCAAAGTTAGAGAAAAGCGGTCTTCCTACAATGAGCAGTTCTTC. The encoded protein is CASSKVREKRSSYNEQFF.

This clonotype has more than one count but fewer than ten. The chain carries TRBV29-1 and TRBJ2-3; 8 bases fit TRBD2. This CDR3 has 14 residues. Unmatched junction bases numbered 4, after V lost 3 bases and J lost 2 bases. The germline gives CDR1 SQVTM, CDR2 ANQGSEA. Written as DNA, the CDR3 is TGCAGCGTTGACTTTAGCGGGGCCACAGATACGCAGTATTTT. This gives the protein CSVDFSGATDTQYF.